This T cell receptor (beta chain) was observed in a study of T cells in Graves' hyperthyroidism and ophthalmopathy. The CDR3 regions of TCR beta were amplified from RNA transcripts. The HTBI set primed first-round TCR CDR3 RT-PCR. TCRdb redid the calling of the multiplex PCR reads with MiXCR, one entry per CDR3 protein. The table records over 450,000 distinct CDR3 sequences, around an eighth of them present only once. V was pared by 2 bases and J by 6 bases, with 1 base between. This CDR3 is built from 10 residues. Germline CDR1 is SNHLY and CDR2 is FYNNEI. This clonotype came up many times. The TCR was taken from a woman aged 18-35 years with Graves' hyperthyroidism. The sample comprised blood. The genes are TRBV2 and TRBJ1-2, with unresolved D. This chain's CDR3 is CASSENGYTF. CDR3 DNA sequence: TGTGCCAGCAGTGAAAATGGCTACACCTTC.